This TCR beta chain was identified in a study of blood T cell repertoires in COVID-19. Study context: Sites across the United States, Italy and Spain contributed samples from acute and convalescent COVID-19. From T cells, B-cell-depleted T cells, or PBMCs came the material, which was cDNA or gDNA.

Per the authors' pipeline: Cell counts per sample came from amplifying reference gene primers. Assay: immunoSEQ multiplex PCR; the TCRdb copy retains only in-frame clones and omits some. That table gives V, J and clone size, and the DNA gave D and trimming. The sample lists around 99,000 clones, less than 85% occurring once. Germline V gene data show CDR1 as SGHNT and CDR2 as YYREEE (reference sequence). Between the trimmed V and J ends, which lost 2 bases and 9 bases, there was a span of 15 bases. The CDR3 consists of 13 residues. What was sequenced was peripheral blood. The chain is built from TRBV5-4 and TRBJ2-7, with D possibly matching TRBD1 (5 bases). The source is a woman aged 55 to 70 with acute or convalescent COVID-19. The CDR3 bases are TGTGCCAGCAGCTTTGGAGAGGTGGACACGCAGTACTTC. As protein: CASSFGEVDTQYF. Full variable domain (rest looked up from reference TRBV5-4 and TRBJ2-7): ETGVTQSPTHLIKTRGQQVTLRCSSQSGHNTVSWYQQALGQGPQFIFQYYREEENGRGNFPPRFSGLQFPNYSSELNVNALELDDSALYLCASSFGEVDTQYFGPGTRLTVT.